The 13 T cell receptor beta chains given below trace back to one sample, sequenced in a study of T cell repertoires in cytomegalovirus infection. TCRdb re-derived calls from the reads in MiXCR, one entry per CDR3 protein. The table lists some 220,000 distinct CDR3 sequences, about 7% of them singletons. The specimen sequenced was PBMCs. These receptors came from a human donor in good health (CMV status not recorded). Some clones in this sample may be carry-over from other donors' samples.

The chain has TRBV20-1 and TRBJ2-3, with 13 bases aligning to TRBD2. J gave up 6 bases and V 4 bases, and 10 bases lay outside the gene matches. Per germline, CDR1 DFQATT and CDR2 SNEGSKA (reference sequence). The CDR3 is 16 residues long. DNA of the CDR3: TGCAGTGCTACATTACTAGCGGGGGGGCCTGGGGATACGCAGTATTTT. Translated: CSATLLAGGPGDTQYF.

Many counts were recorded for this clonotype. J is TRBJ2-3 and V is TRBV6-2 or TRBV6-3; 11 bases are shared with TRBD2. This CDR3 region has 16 residues. Trimming took 2 bases from V and 3 from J; bases not matched to a gene: 4. Germline V gene sequence: CDR1 MNHEY, CDR2 SVGEGT. As DNA, the CDR3 is TGTGCCAGCAGTTACGGGGTAGCGGGGGGGACAGATACGCAGTATTTT. This gives the protein CASSYGVAGGTDTQYF.

In its sample, this clonotype was seen many times. The J gene is TRBJ2-1, the V gene TRBV20-1; 10 bases fit TRBD2. Germline trimming cut 5 bases from V and 9 bases from J; bases unmatched to any gene: 16. The CDR3 spans 16 residues. Germline-derived CDR1 and CDR2 are DFQATT and SNEGSKA (reference sequence). CDR3 protein: CSALPGGSGGGSEQFF. The CDR3 DNA is TGCAGTGCTCTCCCAGGAGGGAGCGGGGGGGGCAGTGAGCAGTTCTTC.

This clonotype was picked up many times. This chain joins TRBV7-2 and TRBJ1-1, with D uncertain. V lost 6 bases, J lost 8 bases, and 16 bases lay in between. Germline CDR1 reads SGHTA; CDR2 reads FQGNSA. This CDR3 spans 13 amino acids. The CDR3 bases are TGTGCCAGCAGTTTTACGGAGACGGTGGAAGCTTTCTTT. Translation: CASSFTETVEAFF.

Many counts were recorded for this clonotype. V and J are TRBV7-2 and TRBJ2-1, with 10 bases matching TRBD2. V was clipped by 6 bases and J by 0 bases; unmatched bases: 5. This CDR3 is 16 amino acids long. Germline V lookup: CDR1 SGHTA, CDR2 FQGNSA. CDR3 region: CASSRAGGLSYNEQFF. The CDR3 region has the DNA TGTGCCAGCAGTCGAGCGGGGGGGCTCTCCTACAATGAGCAGTTCTTC.

There are many counts of this clonotype. This sequence joins TRBV20-1 and TRBJ1-2; TRBD1 matches 7 bases. This CDR3 contains 17 residues. Germline V gives CDR1 DFQATT, CDR2 SNEGSKA (reference sequence). The CDR3 region is CSAARDRVVSTNYGYTF. Here the CDR3 DNA reads TGCAGCGCTGCCCGCGACAGGGTTGTAAGCACTAACTATGGCTACACCTTC.

In this sample, this clonotype turned up a few times. The V gene is TRBV20-1, the J gene TRBJ2-7, with D uncertain. This CDR3 has 14 amino acids. Deletions cut 0 bases from V and 7 bases from J, with 16 bases between. From germline, CDR1 is DFQATT and CDR2 SNEGSKA (reference sequence). The CDR3 DNA reads as TGCAGTGCTAGAGATCCCAGCCAGGTTTTGGAGCAGTACTTC. It encodes CSARDPSQVLEQYF.

This clonotype was observed at least ten times. CDR3 DNA sequence: TGTGCCAGCAGTTCGAGAGCCGAGCAGTACTTC. Its protein product is CASSSRAEQYF. J is TRBJ2-7 and V is TRBV6-5; no definite D call. V lost 4 bases and J lost 6, with 7 bases in between. The CDR3 has 11 amino acids. Per germline, CDR1 MNHEY and CDR2 SVGAGI.

In its sample, this clonotype was seen a few times. The V call is TRBV2, the J call TRBJ2-1; 10 nucleotides agree with TRBD1. Losses at the gene ends were 7 bases for V and 10 bases for J; bases not matched to a gene: 7. There are 13 residues in the CDR3. Germline CDR1 and CDR2: SNHLY and FYNNEI. CDR3 coding DNA: TGTGCCAGCAATAAGGACAGGGGGAACGAGCAGTTCTTC. It specifies CASNKDRGNEQFF.

This clonotype was detected ten times or more. The chain carries TRBV6-2 or TRBV6-3 and TRBJ1-5; 8 positions agree with TRBD1. CDR1 and CDR2 (germline): MNHEY, SVGEGT. This CDR3 contains 15 residues. The ends lost 0 bases at V and 5 bases at J; junction bases unmatched: 3. Written as DNA, the CDR3 is TGTGCCAGCAGTTACTCGGGCAGGGGGCATCAGCCCCAGCATTTT. Protein: CASSYSGRGHQPQHF.

The chain carries TRBV5-4 and TRBJ1-6; tentatively, D is TRBD1 (5 bases). The CDR3 loop spans 16 amino acids. Germline V gene sequence: CDR1 SGHNT, CDR2 YYREEE (reference sequence). V was trimmed by 0 bases and J by 9 bases, leaving 16 bases between them. The DNA of the CDR3 is TGTGCCAGCAGCTTGGCAGGGCAGGGAAGAGGTTCACCCCTCCACTTT. Protein sequence: CASSLAGQGRGSPLHF.

The rearrangement joins TRBV7-9 to TRBJ1-3; D uncertain. Germline V gives CDR1 SEHNR, CDR2 FQNEAQ (reference sequence). This CDR3 has 17 amino acids. V was cut by 0 bases and J by 0 bases, with 12 bases left in between. CDR3 coding DNA: TGTGCCAGCAGCTTAGCGCATCCGGGCCTCTCTGGAAACACCATATATTTT. It codes for CASSLAHPGLSGNTIYF.

The chain employs TRBV29-1 and TRBJ2-4, with D possibly being TRBD2 (5 bases). Trimming left V 7 bases short and J 0 bases short, with 16 bases between. The CDR3 runs to 15 residues. Germline CDR1 is SQVTM and CDR2 is ANQGSEA. CDR3 residues: CSANTGNLAKNIQYF. The DNA for the CDR3 is TGCAGCGCTAACACCGGGAATCTAGCCAAAAACATTCAGTACTTC.